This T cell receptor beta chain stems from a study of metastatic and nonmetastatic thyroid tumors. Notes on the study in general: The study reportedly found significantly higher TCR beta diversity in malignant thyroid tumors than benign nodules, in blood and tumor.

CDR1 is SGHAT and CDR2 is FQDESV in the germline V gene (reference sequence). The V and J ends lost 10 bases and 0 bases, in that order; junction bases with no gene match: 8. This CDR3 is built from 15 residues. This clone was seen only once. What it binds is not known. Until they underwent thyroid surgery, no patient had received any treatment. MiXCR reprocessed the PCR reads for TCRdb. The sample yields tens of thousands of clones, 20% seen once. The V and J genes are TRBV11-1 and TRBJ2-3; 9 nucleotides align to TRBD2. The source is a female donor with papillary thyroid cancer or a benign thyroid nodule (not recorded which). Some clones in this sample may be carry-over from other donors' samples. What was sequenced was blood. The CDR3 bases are TGTGCCATCATACCGACTAGCGGAAGCACAGATACGCAGTATTTT. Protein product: CAIIPTSGSTDTQYF.